The source of this T cell receptor (beta chain) is a study of OX40 agonist ivuxolimab in advanced cancers. Looking at the study overall: Patients' therapy was ivuxolimab, an antibody that acts as an agonist of OX40 (CD134). Partial responses were achieved by three patients, of whom one had hepatocellular carcinoma and two had cutaneous melanoma.

On this clone itself: Antigen unknown.

TCRdb keeps only in-frame clones here, not all; method: immunoSEQ multiplex PCR. The data show fewer than 55,000 clones, more than 80% seen once. Sampling times: baseline, cycle 4 day 1, cycle 7 day 1. Whole-study results and caveats: Low levels of normalized T-cell clonal expansion also appeared in some nonresponders.

The trim removed 6 bases at V and 7 bases at J, leaving 7 bases unmatched. Germline V gene data show CDR1 as MNHEY and CDR2 as SVGAGI. This CDR3 has 14 residues. The chain has TRBV6-5 and TRBJ1-5; 9 bases are shared with TRBD1. The receptor was isolated from an adult with an advanced solid tumor such as melanoma, head and neck, liver or kidney cancer. Material: CD4+ or CD8+ T cells sorted from blood, obtained in a trial of the OX40 agonist ivuxolimab. Here the CDR3 reads CASSPQGAGQPQHF. CDR3 coding DNA: TGTGCCAGCAGCCCACAGGGGGCTGGACAGCCCCAGCATTTT.